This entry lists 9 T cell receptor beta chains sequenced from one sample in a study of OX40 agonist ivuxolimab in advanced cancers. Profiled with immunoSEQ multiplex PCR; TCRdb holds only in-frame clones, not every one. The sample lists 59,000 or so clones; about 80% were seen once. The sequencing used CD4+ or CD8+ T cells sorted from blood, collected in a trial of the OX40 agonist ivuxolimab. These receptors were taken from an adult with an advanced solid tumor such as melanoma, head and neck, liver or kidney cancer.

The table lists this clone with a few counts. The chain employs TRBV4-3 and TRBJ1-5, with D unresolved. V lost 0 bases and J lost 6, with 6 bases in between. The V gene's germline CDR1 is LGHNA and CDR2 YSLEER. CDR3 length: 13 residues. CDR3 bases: TGCGCCAGCAGCCAAGATCTCGGTCAGCCCCAGCATTTT. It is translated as CASSQDLGQPQHF.

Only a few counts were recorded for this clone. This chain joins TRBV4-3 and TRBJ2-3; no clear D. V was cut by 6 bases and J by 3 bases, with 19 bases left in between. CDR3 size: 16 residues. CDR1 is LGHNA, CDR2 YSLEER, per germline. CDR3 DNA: TGCGCCAGCAGTCCCGTTCTGGAAGTTGGGACAGATACGCAGTATTTT. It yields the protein CASSPVLEVGTDTQYF.

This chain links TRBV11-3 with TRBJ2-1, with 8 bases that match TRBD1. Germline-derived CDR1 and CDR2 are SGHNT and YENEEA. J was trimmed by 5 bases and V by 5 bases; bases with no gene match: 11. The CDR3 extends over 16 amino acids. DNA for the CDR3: TGTGCCAGCAGCCGAAGCCTCGGGACAGGCAACAATGAGCAGTTCTTC. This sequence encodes CASSRSLGTGNNEQFF.

The CDR3 DNA sequence: TGTGCCAGTAGTAAGCCGGGAGATCGGGGTGAAAAACTGTTTTTT. Protein sequence: CASSKPGDRGEKLFF. The genes are TRBV19 and TRBJ1-4; no clear D. The V end was cut by 4 bases, the J end by 7 bases, with 16 bases between. The CDR3 is 15 residues long. Germline assignment: CDR1 LNHDA and CDR2 SQIVND (reference sequence).

For the CDR3, the DNA is TGTGCCAGCGCTTCTCTAGCGGGGGGCTACGAGCAGTACTTC. Its translation is CASASLAGGYEQYF. This rearrangement joins TRBV28 to TRBJ2-7; 11 bases fit TRBD2. With 8 bases clipped from V and 3 bases from J, the junction kept 6 bases outside the gene matches. Germline CDR1 is MDHEN and CDR2 is SYDVKM. The CDR3 length is 14 residues.

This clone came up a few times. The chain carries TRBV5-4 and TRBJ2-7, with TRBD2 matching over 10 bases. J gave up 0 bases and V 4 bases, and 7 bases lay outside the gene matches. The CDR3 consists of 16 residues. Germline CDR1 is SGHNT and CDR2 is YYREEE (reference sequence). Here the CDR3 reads CASSRRTSGRSYEQYF. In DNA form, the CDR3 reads TGTGCCAGCAGCAGACGGACTAGCGGACGCTCCTACGAGCAGTACTTC.

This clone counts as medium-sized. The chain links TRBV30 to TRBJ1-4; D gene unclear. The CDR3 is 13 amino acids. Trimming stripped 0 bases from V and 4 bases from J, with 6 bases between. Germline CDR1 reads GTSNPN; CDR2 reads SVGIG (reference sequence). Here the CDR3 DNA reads TGTGCCTGGAGTGTAAACAGTAATGAAAAACTGTTTTTT. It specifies CAWSVNSNEKLFF.

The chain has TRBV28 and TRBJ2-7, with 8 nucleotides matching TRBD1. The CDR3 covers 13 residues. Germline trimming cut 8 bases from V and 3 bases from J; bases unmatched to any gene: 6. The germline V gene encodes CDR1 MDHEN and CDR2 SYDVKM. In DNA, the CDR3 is TGTGCCAGCGCTAGGACAGGGTTCTACGAGCAGTACTTC. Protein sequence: CASARTGFYEQYF.

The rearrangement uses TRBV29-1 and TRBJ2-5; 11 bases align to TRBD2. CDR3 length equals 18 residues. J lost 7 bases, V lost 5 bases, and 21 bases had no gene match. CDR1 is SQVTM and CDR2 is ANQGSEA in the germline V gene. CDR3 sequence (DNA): TGCAGCGTTACTTTAGGGACTAGCGGACTAGTCAGGGGTGGGACCCAGTACTTC. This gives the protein CSVTLGTSGLVRGGTQYF.